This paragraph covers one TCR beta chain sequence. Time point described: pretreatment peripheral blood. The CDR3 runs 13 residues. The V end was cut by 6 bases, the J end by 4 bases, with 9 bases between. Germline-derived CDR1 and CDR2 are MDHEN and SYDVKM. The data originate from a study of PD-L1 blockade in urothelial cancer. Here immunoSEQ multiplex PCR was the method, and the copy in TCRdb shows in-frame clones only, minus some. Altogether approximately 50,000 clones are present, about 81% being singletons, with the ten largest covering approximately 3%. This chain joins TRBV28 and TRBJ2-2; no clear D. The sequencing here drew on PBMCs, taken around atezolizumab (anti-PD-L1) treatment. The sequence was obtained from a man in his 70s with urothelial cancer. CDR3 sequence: CASRHSTTGELFF. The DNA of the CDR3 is TGTGCCAGCAGGCACAGCACCACCGGGGAGCTGTTTTTT.